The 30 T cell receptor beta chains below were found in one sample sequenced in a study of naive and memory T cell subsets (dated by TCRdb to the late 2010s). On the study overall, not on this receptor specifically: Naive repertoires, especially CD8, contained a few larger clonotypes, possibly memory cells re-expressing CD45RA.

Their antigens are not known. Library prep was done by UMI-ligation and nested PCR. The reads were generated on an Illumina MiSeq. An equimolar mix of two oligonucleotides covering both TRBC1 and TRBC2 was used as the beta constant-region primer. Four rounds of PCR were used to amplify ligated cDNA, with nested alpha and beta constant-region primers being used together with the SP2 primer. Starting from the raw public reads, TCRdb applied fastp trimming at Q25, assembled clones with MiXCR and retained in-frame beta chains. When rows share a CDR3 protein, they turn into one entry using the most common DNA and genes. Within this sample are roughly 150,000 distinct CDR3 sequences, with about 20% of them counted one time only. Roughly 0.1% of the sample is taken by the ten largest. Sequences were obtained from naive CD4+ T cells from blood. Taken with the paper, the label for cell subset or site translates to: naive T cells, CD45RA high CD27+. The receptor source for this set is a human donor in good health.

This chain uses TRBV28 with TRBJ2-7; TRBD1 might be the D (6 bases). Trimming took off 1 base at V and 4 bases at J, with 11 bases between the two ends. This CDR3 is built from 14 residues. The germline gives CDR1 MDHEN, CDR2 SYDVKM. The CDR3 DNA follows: TGTGCCAGCAGTTTATCTCAGGGGAAGTACGAGCAGTACTTC. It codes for CASSLSQGKYEQYF.

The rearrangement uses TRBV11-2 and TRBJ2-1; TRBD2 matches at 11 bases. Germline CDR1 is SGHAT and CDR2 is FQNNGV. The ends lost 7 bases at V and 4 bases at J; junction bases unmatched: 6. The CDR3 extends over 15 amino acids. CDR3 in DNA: TGTGCCAGCACCAAGACTAGCGGGACATACAATGAGCAGTTCTTC. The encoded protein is CASTKTSGTYNEQFF.

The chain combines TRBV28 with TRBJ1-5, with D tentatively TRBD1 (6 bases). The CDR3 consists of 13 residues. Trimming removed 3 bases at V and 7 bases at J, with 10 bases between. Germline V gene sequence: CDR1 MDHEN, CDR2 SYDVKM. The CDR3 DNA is TGTGCCAGCAGTTTGGGGGCTAGGCAGCCCCAGCATTTT. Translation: CASSLGARQPQHF.

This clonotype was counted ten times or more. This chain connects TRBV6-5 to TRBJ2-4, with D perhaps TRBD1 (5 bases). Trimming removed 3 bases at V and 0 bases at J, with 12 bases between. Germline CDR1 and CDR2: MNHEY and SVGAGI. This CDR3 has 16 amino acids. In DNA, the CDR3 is TGTGCCAGCAGTTATAAGGGGTTGCTAGCCAAAAACATTCAGTACTTC. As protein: CASSYKGLLAKNIQYF.

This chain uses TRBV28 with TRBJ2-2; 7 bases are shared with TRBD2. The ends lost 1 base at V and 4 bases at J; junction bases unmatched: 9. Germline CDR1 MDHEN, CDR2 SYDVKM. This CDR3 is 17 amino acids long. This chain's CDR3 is CASSLYLPGGATGELFF. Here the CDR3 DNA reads TGTGCCAGCAGTTTATATTTGCCGGGAGGAGCCACCGGGGAGCTGTTTTTT.

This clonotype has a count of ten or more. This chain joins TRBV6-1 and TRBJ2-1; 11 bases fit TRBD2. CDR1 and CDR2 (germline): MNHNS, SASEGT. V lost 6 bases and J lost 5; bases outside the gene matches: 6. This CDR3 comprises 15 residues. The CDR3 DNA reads TGTGCCAGCAGAGGTGCTAGCGGGAGGAACAATGAGCAGTTCTTC. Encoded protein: CASRGASGRNNEQFF.

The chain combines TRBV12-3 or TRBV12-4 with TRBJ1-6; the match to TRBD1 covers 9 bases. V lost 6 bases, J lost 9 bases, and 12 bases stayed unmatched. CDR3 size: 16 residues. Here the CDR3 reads CASSLGTGRSGSPLHF. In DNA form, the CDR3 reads TGTGCCAGCAGCCTCGGGACAGGGAGGAGCGGTTCACCCCTCCACTTT.

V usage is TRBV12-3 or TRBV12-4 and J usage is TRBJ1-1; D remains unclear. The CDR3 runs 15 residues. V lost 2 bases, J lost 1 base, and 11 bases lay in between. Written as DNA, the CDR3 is TGTGCCAGCAGTTTATGGGGATTTGAGAACACTGAAGCTTTCTTT. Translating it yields CASSLWGFENTEAFF.

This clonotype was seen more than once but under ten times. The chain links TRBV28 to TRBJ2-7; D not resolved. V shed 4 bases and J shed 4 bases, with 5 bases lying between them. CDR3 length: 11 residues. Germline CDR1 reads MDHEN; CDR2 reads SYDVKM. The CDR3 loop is CASSSAYEQYF. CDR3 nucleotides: TGTGCCAGCAGTTCGGCTTACGAGCAGTACTTC.

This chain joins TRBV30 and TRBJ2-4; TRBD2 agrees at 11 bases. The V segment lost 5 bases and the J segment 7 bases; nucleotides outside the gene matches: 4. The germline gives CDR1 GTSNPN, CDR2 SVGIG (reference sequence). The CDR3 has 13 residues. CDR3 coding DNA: TGTGCCTGGGAACTAGCGGGAGAGAACATTCAGTACTTC. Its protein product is CAWELAGENIQYF.

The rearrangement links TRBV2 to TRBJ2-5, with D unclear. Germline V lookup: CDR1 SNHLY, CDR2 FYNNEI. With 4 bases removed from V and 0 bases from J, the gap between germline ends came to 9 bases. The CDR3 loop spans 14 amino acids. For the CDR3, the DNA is TGTGCCAGCAGTGGTTTTCAGTACCAAGAGACCCAGTACTTC. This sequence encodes CASSGFQYQETQYF.

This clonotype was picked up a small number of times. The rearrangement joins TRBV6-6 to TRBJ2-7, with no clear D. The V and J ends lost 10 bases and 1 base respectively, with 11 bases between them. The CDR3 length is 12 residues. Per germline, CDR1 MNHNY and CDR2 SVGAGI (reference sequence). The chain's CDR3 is CATSSGSYEQYF. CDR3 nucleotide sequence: TGTGCCACCTCGTCTGGGTCCTACGAGCAGTACTTC.

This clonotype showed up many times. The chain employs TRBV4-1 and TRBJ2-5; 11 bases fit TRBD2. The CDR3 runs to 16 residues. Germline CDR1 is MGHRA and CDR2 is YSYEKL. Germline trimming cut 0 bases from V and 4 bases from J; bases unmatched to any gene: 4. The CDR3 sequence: CASSQELAGDRETQYF. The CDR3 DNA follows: TGCGCCAGCAGCCAAGAACTAGCGGGAGACAGAGAGACCCAGTACTTC.

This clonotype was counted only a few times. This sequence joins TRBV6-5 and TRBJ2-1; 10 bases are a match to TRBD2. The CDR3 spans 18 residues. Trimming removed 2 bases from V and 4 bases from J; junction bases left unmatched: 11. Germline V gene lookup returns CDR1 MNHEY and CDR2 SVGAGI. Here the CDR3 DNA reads TGTGCCAGCAGTTACAGGACTAGCGGTAAAAGGAGGTACAATGAGCAGTTCTTC. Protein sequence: CASSYRTSGKRRYNEQFF.

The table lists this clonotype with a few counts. CDR3 protein: CSAGRRLTDTQYF. CDR3 nucleotides: TGCAGCGCCGGTCGGAGGTTGACAGATACGCAGTATTTT. The chain carries TRBV29-1 and TRBJ2-3; D perhaps matches TRBD2 (5 bases). Germline loops: CDR1 SQVTM, CDR2 ANQGSEA. V was pared by 7 bases and J by 3 bases, with 14 bases between. The CDR3 spans 13 residues.

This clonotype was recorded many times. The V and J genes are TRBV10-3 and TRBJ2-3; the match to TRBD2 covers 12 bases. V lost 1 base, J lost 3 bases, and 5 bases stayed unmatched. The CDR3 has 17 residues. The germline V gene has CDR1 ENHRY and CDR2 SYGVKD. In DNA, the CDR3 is TGTGCCATCAGTGAGTTCCAACTAGCGGGAGGAACAGATACGCAGTATTTT. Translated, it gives CAISEFQLAGGTDTQYF.

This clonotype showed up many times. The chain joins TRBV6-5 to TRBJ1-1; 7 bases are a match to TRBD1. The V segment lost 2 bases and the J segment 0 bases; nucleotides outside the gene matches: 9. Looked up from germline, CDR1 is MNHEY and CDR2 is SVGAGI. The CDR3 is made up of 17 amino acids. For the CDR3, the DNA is TGTGCCAGCAGTTACCTTCTACTGACAGGGATGAACACTGAAGCTTTCTTT. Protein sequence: CASSYLLLTGMNTEAFF.

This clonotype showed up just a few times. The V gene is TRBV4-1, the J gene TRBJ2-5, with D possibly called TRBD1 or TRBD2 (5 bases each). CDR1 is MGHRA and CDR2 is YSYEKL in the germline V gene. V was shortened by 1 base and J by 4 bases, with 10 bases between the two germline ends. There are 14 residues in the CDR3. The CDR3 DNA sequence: TGCGCCAGCAGCCAAGGACCAGGGACAGAGACCCAGTACTTC. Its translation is CASSQGPGTETQYF.

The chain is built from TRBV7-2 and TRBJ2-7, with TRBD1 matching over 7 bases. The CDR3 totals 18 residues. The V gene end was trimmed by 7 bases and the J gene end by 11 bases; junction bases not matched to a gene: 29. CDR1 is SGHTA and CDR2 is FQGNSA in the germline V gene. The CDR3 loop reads CASTHKLFGTVNPTRKYF. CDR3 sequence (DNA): TGTGCCAGCACCCATAAACTATTCGGGACAGTGAACCCTACGAGGAAGTACTTC.

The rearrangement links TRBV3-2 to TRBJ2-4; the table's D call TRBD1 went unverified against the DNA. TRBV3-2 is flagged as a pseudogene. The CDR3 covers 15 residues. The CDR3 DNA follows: TGTGCCAGCAGCAAGACAGGGCAGGACAAAAACATTCAGTACTTC. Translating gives CASSKTGQDKNIQYF.

The CDR3 nucleotides read TGTGCCAGCACCCTACACAGGAGCTCCTACAATGAGCAGTTCTTC. Protein sequence: CASTLHRSSYNEQFF. The genes are TRBV6-6 and TRBJ2-1, with D possibly TRBD1 on 5 matching bases. V was clipped by 7 bases and J by 0 bases, with 13 bases between them. The CDR3 is made up of 15 amino acids. The V gene's germline CDR1 is MNHNY and CDR2 SVGAGI (reference sequence).

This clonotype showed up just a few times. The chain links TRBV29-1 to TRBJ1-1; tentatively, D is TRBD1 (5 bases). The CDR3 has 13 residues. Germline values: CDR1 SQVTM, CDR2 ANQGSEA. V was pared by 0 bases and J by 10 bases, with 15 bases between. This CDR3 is CSVEDRGSAGAFF. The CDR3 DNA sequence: TGCAGCGTTGAAGATCGGGGCTCTGCTGGAGCTTTCTTT.

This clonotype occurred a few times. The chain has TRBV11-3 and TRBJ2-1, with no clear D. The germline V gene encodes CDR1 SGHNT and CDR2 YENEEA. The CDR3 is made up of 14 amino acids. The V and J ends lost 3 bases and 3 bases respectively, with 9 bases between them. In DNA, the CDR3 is TGTGCCAGCAGCTTGTTCCGAGACTACAATGAGCAGTTCTTC. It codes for CASSLFRDYNEQFF.

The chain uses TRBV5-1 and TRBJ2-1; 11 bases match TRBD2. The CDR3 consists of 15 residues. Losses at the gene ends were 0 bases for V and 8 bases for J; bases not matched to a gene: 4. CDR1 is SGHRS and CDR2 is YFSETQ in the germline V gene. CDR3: CASSLGLAGGYEQFF. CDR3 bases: TGCGCCAGCAGCTTGGGGCTAGCGGGAGGCTATGAGCAGTTCTTC.

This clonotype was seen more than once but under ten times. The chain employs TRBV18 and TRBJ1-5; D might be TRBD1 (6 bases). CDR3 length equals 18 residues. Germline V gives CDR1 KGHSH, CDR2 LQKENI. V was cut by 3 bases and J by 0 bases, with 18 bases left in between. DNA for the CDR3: TGTGCCAGCTCACCCGTTGGGGGCGGGAGTAATAGCAATCAGCCCCAGCATTTT. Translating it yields CASSPVGGGSNSNQPQHF.

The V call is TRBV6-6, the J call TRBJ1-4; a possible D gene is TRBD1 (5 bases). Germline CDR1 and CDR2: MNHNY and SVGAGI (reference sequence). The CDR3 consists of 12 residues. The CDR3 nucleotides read TGTGCTCTGGGGGCAACTAATGAAAAACTGTTTTTT. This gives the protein CALGATNEKLFF.

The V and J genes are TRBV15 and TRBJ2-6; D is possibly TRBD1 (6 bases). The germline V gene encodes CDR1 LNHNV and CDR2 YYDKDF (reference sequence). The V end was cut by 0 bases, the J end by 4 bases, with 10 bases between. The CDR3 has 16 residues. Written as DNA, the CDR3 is TGTGCCACCAGCAGAGATAGGGGGTCCGGGGCCAACGTCCTGACTTTC. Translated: CATSRDRGSGANVLTF.

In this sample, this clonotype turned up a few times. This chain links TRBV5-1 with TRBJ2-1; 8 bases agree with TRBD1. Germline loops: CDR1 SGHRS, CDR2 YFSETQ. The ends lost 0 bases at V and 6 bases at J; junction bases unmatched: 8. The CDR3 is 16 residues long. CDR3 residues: CASSLVLGQALNEQFF. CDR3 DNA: TGCGCCAGCAGCTTGGTTTTGGGACAGGCACTCAATGAGCAGTTCTTC.

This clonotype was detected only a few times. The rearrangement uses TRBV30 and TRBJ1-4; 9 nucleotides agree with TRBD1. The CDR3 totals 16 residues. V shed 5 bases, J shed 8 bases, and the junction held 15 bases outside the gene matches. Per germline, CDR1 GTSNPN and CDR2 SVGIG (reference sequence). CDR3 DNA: TGTGCCTGGGCCGGGACAGGGTGGCCCCAAGGGGAAAAACTGTTTTTT. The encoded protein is CAWAGTGWPQGEKLFF.

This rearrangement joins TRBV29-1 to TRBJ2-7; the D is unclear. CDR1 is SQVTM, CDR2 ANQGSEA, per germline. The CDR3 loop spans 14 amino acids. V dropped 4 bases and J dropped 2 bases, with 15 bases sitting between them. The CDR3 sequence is CSVAPLLRPYEQYF. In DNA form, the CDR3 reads TGCAGCGTTGCCCCCCTCTTGCGGCCCTACGAGCAGTACTTC.